The subject of this entry is one T cell receptor beta chain. This clone showed up just a few times. Its antigen remains unidentified. No base-level quality is on record; no much larger clone is a single base apart. Trimming at the junction amounts to 6 bases on V and 5 bases on J, and the germline ends lie 17 bases apart. The CDR3 measures 14 amino acids from cysteine to phenylalanine. The sequence is cut down to CDR3 DNA, 42 bases in frame from base 1. The germline V gene encodes CDR1 MDHEN and CDR2 SYDVKM. TCRbeta CDR3 regions were amplified from genomic DNA by means of the immunoSEQ Assay, a bias-controlled multiplex PCR. The paper's data handling went like this. Nucleated cell counts per sample were estimated from amplification of reference gene primers within the assay. To quantify the absolute abundance of each unique TCRbeta CDR3 rearrangement, sequence reads were collapsed and filtered. For each sample, productive Simpson clonality was calculated by taking the square root of Simpson's diversity index across productive rearrangements. In its TCRdb copy, this immuneACCESS table keeps in-frame sequences only and misses some clones. Where compared with another copy, unresolved V genes explain less than half of these, and the others have no known cause. V, J and clone size are taken as reported in that table, and D and trimming were inferred from the DNA itself. The sample profile shows about 270,000 clones; approximately 81% of them were found once. Less than 4% of the sample goes to the ten largest clones.

These data are taken from a study of blood T cell repertoires in COVID-19 (dated by TCRdb to the early 2020s). A note on the overall study: Samples covering the acute and convalescent phases of COVID-19 were provided by collaborators in the United States, Italy and Spain. The prospective study material was composed of cDNA or gDNA derived from T cells, B-cell-depleted T cells, or PBMCs. The dataset comprised deeply sampled blood TCRbeta repertoires from subjects exposed to, actively infected with, or recovered from COVID-19. The repertoires were released in a freely available public database meant as a resource for research on the immune response to SARS-CoV-2. Samples came from the ongoing ImmuneRACE study (first 160 participants) plus 1,254 subjects from 6 global collaborators. A de-identified subject ID, COVID-19 status, age in years and sex were almost always included in the sample metadata. HLA class I and class II types, where available, came from metadata supplied by the sample provider rather than from assay-based typing.

The paper's findings and limits, for the study overall: Clinical and demographic metadata were provided uncurated, with the amount varying by source and participant.

The collaborating institutions used their own protocols to collect whole blood in K2EDTA tubes. For TCRbeta analysis, collaborators shipped samples as frozen whole blood, isolated PBMCs, or DNA extracted from either of those sample types. The chain was built from TRBV28 and TRBJ2-7; tentative D gene TRBD2, with 6 bases matching. This receptor was taken from a woman between 18 and 30 years old with acute or convalescent COVID-19. Sequenced material: peripheral blood. The base sequence is TGTGCCAGCAGCCCCCGACTAGGAGCACACGAGCAGTACTTC. Translated, it gives CASSPRLGAHEQYF.